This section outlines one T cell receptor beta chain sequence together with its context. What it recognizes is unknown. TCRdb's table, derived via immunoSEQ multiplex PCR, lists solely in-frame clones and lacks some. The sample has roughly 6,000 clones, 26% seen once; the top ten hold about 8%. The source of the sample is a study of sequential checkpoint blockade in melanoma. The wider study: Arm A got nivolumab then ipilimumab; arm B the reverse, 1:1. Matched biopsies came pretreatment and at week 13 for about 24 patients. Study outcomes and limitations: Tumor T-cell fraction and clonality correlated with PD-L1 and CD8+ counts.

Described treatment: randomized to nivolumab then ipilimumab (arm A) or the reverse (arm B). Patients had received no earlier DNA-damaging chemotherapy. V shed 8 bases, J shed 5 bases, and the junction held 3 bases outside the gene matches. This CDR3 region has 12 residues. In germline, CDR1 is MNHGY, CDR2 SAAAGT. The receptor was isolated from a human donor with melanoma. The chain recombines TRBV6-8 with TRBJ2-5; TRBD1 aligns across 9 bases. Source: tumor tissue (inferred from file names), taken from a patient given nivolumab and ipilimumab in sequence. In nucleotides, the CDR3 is TGTGCCAGCCCAGGGACAGGGGAGACCCAGTACTTC. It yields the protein CASPGTGETQYF.